This T cell receptor (beta chain) was sequenced in a study of blood T cell repertoires in COVID-19. As for the study in general: Specimens from acute and convalescent COVID-19 originated in the United States, Italy and Spain. From T cells, B-cell-depleted T cells, or PBMCs came the material, which was cDNA or gDNA.

Authors' analysis steps: From reference gene primer amplification, estimates of nucleated cell counts were derived. Data came from immunoSEQ multiplex PCR; TCRdb stores just in-frame clones and leaves some out. V and J calls and clone size are as listed in that table; D and trimming were resolved from the DNA. The data show under 500,000 clones, roughly nine tenths seen once. V lost 5 bases to trimming and J lost 8 bases, with 24 bases between them. CDR1 and CDR2 from the germline V gene are SNHLY and FYNNEI. The CDR3 is made up of 16 amino acids. Study members were between about 18 and 95 years old and lived in 24 US regions.

The TCR originated in a woman aged 18 to 35 with acute COVID-19. The sequenced sample was PBMCs or T cells enriched from blood (not recorded which). The J gene is TRBJ1-2, the V gene TRBV2; possibly TRBD1 for D (5 bases). The CDR3 spells CASSTPLSGRAGGYTF. The DNA for the CDR3 is TGTGCCAGCAGTACCCCTCTCTCGGGCAGGGCTGGCGGCTACACCTTC.